This T cell receptor (beta chain) was observed in a study of OX40 agonist ivuxolimab in advanced cancers. Study results and limitations: Among the nonresponders, some also had low normalized T-cell clonal expansion.

About this clone itself: Antigen specificity is unknown.

The data were produced by immunoSEQ multiplex PCR, yet TCRdb's version contains in-frame clones alone and is incomplete. This sample carries tens of thousands of clones, about nine tenths of them seen once, and the ten largest clones take approximately 16%. Source: CD4+ or CD8+ T cells sorted from blood, taken in a trial of the OX40 agonist ivuxolimab. This TCR came from an adult with an advanced solid tumor such as melanoma, head and neck, liver or kidney cancer.

The CDR3 nucleotides read TGTGCAAGTCGTACAAGACGACTCAGCAATGAGCAGTTCTTC. It encodes CASRTRRLSNEQFF. The chain combines TRBV12-2 with TRBJ2-1; the table names TRBD2, a call not compared with the DNA. TRBV12-2 constitutes a pseudogene. The CDR3 has 14 amino acids.